The 31 T cell receptor delta chains below were found in one sample sequenced in a study of Vδ1+ human thymocytes. Study observations and caveats: Thymic TRG and TRD repertoires appeared highly polyclonal.

Extracted RNA was reverse transcribed into cDNA. Multiplex PCR used pooled V-gene forward primers and a constant-region reverse primer to amplify CDR3s. TCRdb reprocessed the multiplex PCR reads using CATT. The sample has roughly 55,000 delta-chain clones; about 16% are singletons. Their antigens are not known. The source material was Vdelta1+ gamma-delta thymocytes from the thymus. Indicated subset: FACS-sorted CD3+ TCRalphabeta- TCRVdelta1+ TCRVdelta2- thymocytes. The receptors were gathered from a boy younger than two who had congenital heart surgery.

V gene TRDV3 combines with J gene TRDJ1, with TRDD3 identical over 8 bases. Germline CDR1 reads TVYSNPD; CDR2 reads GDNSRS (reference sequence). The CDR3 has 14 residues. Trimming at V came to 3 bases and at J to 0 bases, leaving 6 bases not matched to a gene. The CDR3 loop reads CALRWGMYTDKLIF. The DNA for the CDR3 is TGTGCCTTGCGTTGGGGGATGTACACCGATAAACTCATCTTT.

The rearrangement uses TRDV1 and TRDJ1; no clear D. The germline V gene has CDR1 TSWWSYY and CDR2 QGS. This CDR3 comprises 15 residues. V was pared by 1 base and J by 0 bases, with 9 bases between. CDR3 sequence: CALGEPPEYTDKLIF. Written as DNA, the CDR3 is TGTGCTCTTGGGGAACCCCCCGAGTACACCGATAAACTCATCTTT.

This clone was recorded a few times. The chain joins TRDV1 to TRDJ1, with a tentative D call TRDD3 (6 bases). Germline-derived CDR1 and CDR2 are TSWWSYY and QGS. CDR3 length equals 24 residues. The V end lost 5 bases, the J end lost 7 bases, and 47 bases lay between the germline ends. The CDR3 DNA follows: TGTGCTCTTGGGAATCCCCCTCCCCGTGTACCAGTCTCGTCTGGGACGTTAATTGGGGGTAAACTCATCTTT. It translates to CALGNPPPRVPVSSGTLIGGKLIF.

The rearrangement uses TRDV1 and TRDJ1; TRDD3 agrees at 7 bases. This CDR3 has 21 amino acids. With 5 bases clipped from V and 0 bases from J, the junction kept 24 bases outside the gene matches. The germline gives CDR1 TSWWSYY, CDR2 QGS. Here the CDR3 reads CALGLSPNALPGGLYTDKLIF. The CDR3 DNA is TGTGCTCTTGGGTTATCCCCCAACGCCTTACCTGGGGGGCTGTACACCGATAAACTCATCTTT.

The genes are TRDV1 and TRDJ1, with D unclear. V was trimmed by 7 bases and J by 2 bases, leaving 17 bases between them. This CDR3 has 15 residues. Germline V gene lookup returns CDR1 TSWWSYY and CDR2 QGS. This CDR3 reads CALAVFDIITDKLIF. CDR3 nucleotide sequence: TGTGCTCTTGCAGTATTTGACATTATTACCGATAAACTCATCTTT.

This clone was counted only a few times. The gene calls are TRDV1 and TRDJ1; 8 bases are a match to TRDD3. CDR1 TSWWSYY and CDR2 QGS come from the germline V gene. The CDR3 is made up of 17 amino acids. Germline trimming cut 8 bases from V and 0 bases from J; bases unmatched to any gene: 14. This CDR3 reads CALLDWGSSLYTDKLIF. The CDR3 DNA sequence: TGTGCTCTTCTAGACTGGGGGTCCTCCCTGTACACCGATAAACTCATCTTT.

The sample holds a few counts of this clone. The chain links TRDV1 to TRDJ1; possibly TRDD2 or TRDD3 for D (6 bases each). Germline CDR1 reads TSWWSYY; CDR2 reads QGS. CDR3 size: 22 residues. Trimming took 4 bases from V and 0 from J, leaving 33 bases between them. The CDR3 here is CALGGPPSKPGGWGLYTDKLIF. Here the CDR3 DNA reads TGTGCTCTTGGGGGTCCCCCTTCCAAACCGGGTGGCTGGGGTTTGTACACCGATAAACTCATCTTT.

J is TRDJ1 and V is TRDV1; 9 nucleotides match TRDD3. Unmatched junction bases numbered 8, after V lost 2 bases and J lost 4 bases. The CDR3 spans 16 residues. CDR1 is TSWWSYY and CDR2 is QGS in the germline V gene. CDR3 nucleotide sequence: TGTGCTCTTGGGGAAAACCCTACCTGGGGGATCGATAAACTCATCTTT. Translating it yields CALGENPTWGIDKLIF.

The rearrangement joins TRDV1 to TRDJ1; D is uncertain. V was cut by 0 bases and J by 0 bases, with 11 bases left in between. Germline CDR1 TSWWSYY, CDR2 QGS. The CDR3 has 16 residues. The DNA for the CDR3 is TGTGCTCTTGGGGAACTCTCCCCGAGTAACACCGATAAACTCATCTTT. Its translation: CALGELSPSNTDKLIF.

This chain links TRDV1 with TRDJ1; 8 bases match TRDD3. Germline CDR1 TSWWSYY, CDR2 QGS. V lost 8 bases to trimming and J lost 3 bases; unmatched junction nucleotides: 17. The CDR3 is made up of 17 amino acids. CDR3 bases: TGTGCTCTTCTCACTCCGATGGGGGATTCGGCCTCCGATAAACTCATCTTT. Protein: CALLTPMGDSASDKLIF.

This rearrangement joins TRDV1 to TRDJ1, with TRDD3 matching 7 bases. This CDR3 comprises 17 residues. V lost 1 base to trimming and J lost 1 base; unmatched junction nucleotides: 9. Germline CDR1 reads TSWWSYY; CDR2 reads QGS. The CDR3, as DNA: TGTGCTCTTGGGGAACACCTCTACTGGGGCTTCACCGATAAACTCATCTTT. Protein sequence: CALGEHLYWGFTDKLIF.

The V gene is TRDV1, the J gene TRDJ1; a possible D gene is TRDD3 (6 bases). Germline lookup yields CDR1 TSWWSYY and CDR2 QGS. The CDR3 is made up of 18 amino acids. V was cut by 1 base and J by 9 bases, with 27 bases left in between. The CDR3: CALGERGLRVLADTELIF. The DNA of the CDR3 is TGTGCTCTTGGGGAACGTGGACTACGAGTACTGGCGGATACCGAACTCATCTTT.

This clone was recorded once. The V call is TRDV1, the J call TRDJ1, with D possibly matching TRDD3 (8 bases). Trimming left V 4 bases short and J 0 bases short, with 27 bases between. CDR1 and CDR2 (germline): TSWWSYY, QGS. CDR3 length equals 20 residues. The CDR3 sequence is CALGAKYSYGLGEYTDKLIF. The DNA of the CDR3 is TGTGCTCTTGGGGCGAAGTATTCCTACGGGCTGGGGGAGTACACCGATAAACTCATCTTT.

This clone was seen a few times. The chain is built from TRDV1 and TRDJ1; 7 bases line up with TRDD3. V was pared by 4 bases and J by 0 bases, with 14 bases of the junction left unmatched. This CDR3 region has 18 residues. Germline lookup yields CDR1 TSWWSYY and CDR2 QGS. This CDR3 reads CALGAQLNWGSYTDKLIF. CDR3 bases: TGTGCTCTTGGGGCCCAACTGAACTGGGGATCCTACACCGATAAACTCATCTTT.

This chain connects TRDV1 to TRDJ1; 9 positions match TRDD3. J gave up 0 bases and V 5 bases, and 16 bases lay outside the gene matches. There are 19 residues in the CDR3. Germline loops: CDR1 TSWWSYY, CDR2 QGS. CDR3 amino acids: CALGMGPSKTGGDTDKLIF. The CDR3, as DNA: TGTGCTCTTGGGATGGGGCCTTCAAAGACTGGGGGAGACACCGATAAACTCATCTTT.

The chain uses TRDV1 and TRDJ1, with D possibly being TRDD3 (7 bases). The germline V and J ends were trimmed by 4 bases and 3 bases, with 30 bases remaining between them. This CDR3 is built from 20 residues. CDR1 TSWWSYY and CDR2 QGS come from the germline V gene. This CDR3 is CALGVLPSYWGFEGADKLIF. CDR3 nucleotides: TGTGCTCTTGGGGTCCTTCCCTCCTACTGGGGATTTGAGGGGGCCGATAAACTCATCTTT.

J is TRDJ1 and V is TRDV1; the match to TRDD3 covers 11 bases. CDR1 and CDR2 from the germline V gene are TSWWSYY and QGS. The CDR3 is made up of 16 amino acids. The junction had 3 bases not matched to a gene; V was cut back by 2 bases and J by 1 base. The chain's CDR3 is CALGEAGGYTTDKLIF. The CDR3 region has the DNA TGTGCTCTTGGGGAAGCTGGGGGATACACCACCGATAAACTCATCTTT.

This clone came up a few times. This chain uses TRDV1 with TRDJ1; TRDD3 aligns across 8 bases. V was clipped by 5 bases and J by 0 bases; unmatched bases: 20. CDR3 size: 20 residues. Germline V gene lookup returns CDR1 TSWWSYY and CDR2 QGS. The CDR3 sequence: CALGNSPLPRTGGYTDKLIF. CDR3 DNA: TGTGCTCTTGGGAACTCACCCCTTCCCAGGACTGGGGGCTACACCGATAAACTCATCTTT.

The table lists this clone with a few counts. The chain recombines TRDV1 with TRDJ1; TRDD3 is a possible D gene (6 bases). The CDR3 length is 17 residues. Per germline, CDR1 TSWWSYY and CDR2 QGS. The germline V and J ends were trimmed by 2 bases and 6 bases, with 22 bases remaining between them. The CDR3 coding sequence is TGTGCTCTTGGGGAAAGGCTACGACGGGGGACTGGGCATAAACTCATCTTT. It translates to CALGERLRRGTGHKLIF.

This clone was detected a few times. The V gene is TRDV1, the J gene TRDJ1, with D unresolved. CDR3 size: 17 residues. The V end lost 1 base, the J end lost 4 bases, and 19 bases lay between the germline ends. Germline CDR1 is TSWWSYY and CDR2 is QGS. CDR3 sequence: CALGEPVWEGQGDKLIF. The CDR3 DNA follows: TGTGCTCTTGGGGAACCGGTTTGGGAAGGTCAAGGCGATAAACTCATCTTT.

This chain links TRDV1 with TRDJ1; TRDD3 matches 12 bases. V gave up 4 bases and J gave up 3 bases; unmatched junction bases: 21. Germline CDR1 reads TSWWSYY; CDR2 reads QGS. The length of the CDR3 is 21 residues. The CDR3 bases are TGTGCTCTTGGGGTACGAGAACCTAAGGCTGGGGGATACGCGGCAGCCGATAAACTCATCTTT. Translating it yields CALGVREPKAGGYAAADKLIF.

This clone was detected a few times. V is TRDV1 and J is TRDJ1; tentative D call: TRDD2 (5 bases). Per germline, CDR1 TSWWSYY and CDR2 QGS. CDR3 size: 17 residues. Trimming pared 1 base from V and 0 bases from J, leaving 15 bases between. The CDR3 reads CALGEHLPGVHTDKLIF. CDR3 nucleotide sequence: TGTGCTCTTGGGGAACACCTACCAGGGGTCCACACCGATAAACTCATCTTT.

As regards this clone: An end of the junction differs from the germline gene, which may be a read error. The chain has TRDV1 and TRDJ1, with TRDD3 matching 11 bases. Germline CDR1 TSWWSYY, CDR2 QGS. The CDR3 totals 17 residues. CDR3 residues: CALGAPKLGDSTDKLIF. CDR3 nucleotide sequence: TGCGCTCTTGGGGCTCCTAAACTGGGGGATAGCACCGATAAACTCATCTTT.

The rearrangement uses TRDV1 and TRDJ1, with 12 bases lining up with TRDD3. Germline V gene data show CDR1 as TSWWSYY and CDR2 as QGS. Trimming at V came to 5 bases and at J to 4 bases, leaving 23 bases not matched to a gene. The CDR3 has 21 residues. DNA of the CDR3: TGTGCTCTTGGGACCCCCAATACCGCGTTACTGGGGGATACCTGTCGCGATAAACTCATCTTT. Its translation: CALGTPNTALLGDTCRDKLIF.

This chain uses TRDV1 with TRDJ1; 10 nucleotides align to TRDD3. The CDR3 totals 23 residues. Unmatched junction bases numbered 24, after V lost 2 bases and J lost 0 bases. The germline V gene has CDR1 TSWWSYY and CDR2 QGS. The CDR3 protein is CALGEGSLPTGYWGIRNTDKLIF. The CDR3 bases are TGTGCTCTTGGGGAAGGATCCTTGCCAACGGGGTACTGGGGGATTCGGAACACCGATAAACTCATCTTT.

This clone was detected a few times. J is TRDJ1 and V is TRDV1, with a possible D match to TRDD3 (6 bases). The ends were cut back, 0 bases at V and 0 bases at J, with 26 bases in the middle. CDR1 is TSWWSYY and CDR2 is QGS in the germline V gene. This CDR3 region has 21 residues. The CDR3 loop is CALGELPPWGSTTRYTDKLIF. Written as DNA, the CDR3 is TGTGCTCTTGGGGAACTCCCACCTTGGGGGTCTACGACTCGGTACACCGATAAACTCATCTTT.

This clone was found a few times. The chain employs TRDV1 and TRDJ1; 8 bases are a match to TRDD3. The CDR3 sequence is 19 residues long. CDR1 is TSWWSYY, CDR2 QGS, per germline. V shed 0 bases, J shed 1 base, and the junction held 13 bases outside the gene matches. The CDR3 reads CALGELDVFWGISTDKLIF. The CDR3 nucleotides read TGTGCTCTTGGGGAACTAGATGTATTTTGGGGGATCTCCACCGATAAACTCATCTTT.

The chain recombines TRDV1 with TRDJ1, with TRDD3 identical over 11 bases. Germline CDR1 and CDR2: TSWWSYY and QGS. CDR3 length equals 19 residues. V shed 5 bases, J shed 2 bases, and the junction held 16 bases outside the gene matches. Written as DNA, the CDR3 is TGTGCTCTTGGGACCTACGGAAGACGTACTGGGGGATATACCGATAAACTCATCTTT. It translates to CALGTYGRRTGGYTDKLIF.

A few counts support this clone. The chain links TRDV1 to TRDJ1; 12 nucleotides line up with TRDD3. The CDR3 extends over 22 amino acids. The trim removed 2 bases at V and 0 bases at J, leaving 19 bases unmatched. From germline, CDR1 is TSWWSYY and CDR2 QGS. In DNA, the CDR3 is TGTGCTCTTGGGGAAGGTTCCTTCTGGGGGATACGCGGGACCCGCGACACCGATAAACTCATCTTT. Its protein product is CALGEGSFWGIRGTRDTDKLIF.

This chain connects TRDV1 to TRDJ1, with D possibly being TRDD3 (6 bases). Trimming left V 5 bases short and J 0 bases short, with 19 bases between. The CDR3 extends over 17 amino acids. Germline V gives CDR1 TSWWSYY, CDR2 QGS. The CDR3 sequence is CALGRTPVGGYTDKLIF. The CDR3 nucleotides read TGTGCTCTTGGGAGAACGCCCGTGGGGGGTTACACCGATAAACTCATCTTT.

The rearrangement links TRDV1 to TRDJ1; 12 nucleotides agree with TRDD3. Per germline, CDR1 TSWWSYY and CDR2 QGS. This CDR3 region has 21 residues. The V segment lost 3 bases and the J segment 1 base; nucleotides outside the gene matches: 18. CDR3 bases: TGTGCTCTTGGGGAGGGCCTTCCTACGCTGGGGGATACGGTAGGCACCGATAAACTCATCTTT. Protein: CALGEGLPTLGDTVGTDKLIF.